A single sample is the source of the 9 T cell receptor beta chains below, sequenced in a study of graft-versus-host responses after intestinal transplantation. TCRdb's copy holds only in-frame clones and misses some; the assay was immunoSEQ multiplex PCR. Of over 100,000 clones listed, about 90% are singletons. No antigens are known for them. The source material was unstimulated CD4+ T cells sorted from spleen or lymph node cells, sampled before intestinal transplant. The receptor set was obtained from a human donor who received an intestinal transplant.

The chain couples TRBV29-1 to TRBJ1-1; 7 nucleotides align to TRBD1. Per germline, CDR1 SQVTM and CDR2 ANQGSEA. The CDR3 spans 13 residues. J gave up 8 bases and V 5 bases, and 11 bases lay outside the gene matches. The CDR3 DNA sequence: TGCAGCGTTCAATGGACAGGCTCTGGGGAAGCTTTCTTT. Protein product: CSVQWTGSGEAFF.

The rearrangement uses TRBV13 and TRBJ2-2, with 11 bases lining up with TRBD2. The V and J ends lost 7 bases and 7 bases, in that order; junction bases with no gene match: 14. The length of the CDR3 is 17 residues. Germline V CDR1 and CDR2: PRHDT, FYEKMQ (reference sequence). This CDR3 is CASTHPLAGGGNGELFF. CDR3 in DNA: TGTGCCAGCACCCACCCCCTAGCGGGGGGCGGGAACGGGGAGCTGTTTTTT.

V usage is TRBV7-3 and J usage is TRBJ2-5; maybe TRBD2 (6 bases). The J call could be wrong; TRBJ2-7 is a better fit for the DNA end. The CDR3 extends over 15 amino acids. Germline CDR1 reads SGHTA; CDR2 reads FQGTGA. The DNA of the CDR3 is TGTGCCAGCAGCCACACTCAAGGGACTCGCTACGAGCAGTACTTC. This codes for CASSHTQGTRYEQYF.

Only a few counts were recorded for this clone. The CDR3 reads CAIGRDTNSPLHF. DNA of the CDR3: TGTGCCATTGGGCGGGACACCAATTCACCCCTCCACTTT. This chain links TRBV10-3 with TRBJ1-6; tentative D call: TRBD1 (6 bases). There are 13 residues in the CDR3. In germline, CDR1 is ENHRY, CDR2 SYGVKD. The V end lost 9 bases, the J end lost 7 bases, and 13 bases lay between the germline ends.

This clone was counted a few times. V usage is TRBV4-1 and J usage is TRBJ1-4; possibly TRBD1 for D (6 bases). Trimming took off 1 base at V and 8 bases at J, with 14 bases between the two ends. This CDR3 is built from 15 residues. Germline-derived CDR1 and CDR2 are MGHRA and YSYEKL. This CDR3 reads CASSQGGGLGEKLFF. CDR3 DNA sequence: TGCGCCAGCAGCCAAGGTGGGGGCTTGGGGGAAAAACTGTTTTTT.

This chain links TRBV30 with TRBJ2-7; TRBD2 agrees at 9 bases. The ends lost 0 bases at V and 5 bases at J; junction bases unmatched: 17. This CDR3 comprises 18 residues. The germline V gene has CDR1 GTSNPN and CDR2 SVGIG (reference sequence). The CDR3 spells CAWSVKELGGRGGDEQYF. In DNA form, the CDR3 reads TGTGCCTGGAGTGTTAAGGAGTTGGGGGGGCGCGGGGGGGACGAGCAGTACTTC.

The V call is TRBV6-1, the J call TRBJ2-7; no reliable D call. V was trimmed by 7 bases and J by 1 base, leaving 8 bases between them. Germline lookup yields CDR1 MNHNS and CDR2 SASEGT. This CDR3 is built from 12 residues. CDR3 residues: CASMAESYEQYF. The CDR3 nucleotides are TGTGCCAGCATGGCGGAGTCCTACGAGCAGTACTTC.

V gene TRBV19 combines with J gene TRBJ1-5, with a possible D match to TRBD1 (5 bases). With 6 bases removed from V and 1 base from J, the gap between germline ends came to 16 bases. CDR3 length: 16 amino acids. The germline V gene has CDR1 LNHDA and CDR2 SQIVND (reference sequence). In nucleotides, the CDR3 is TGTGCCAGTAGAAATCCCGGGACTAAGAGCAATCAGCCCCAGCATTTT. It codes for CASRNPGTKSNQPQHF.

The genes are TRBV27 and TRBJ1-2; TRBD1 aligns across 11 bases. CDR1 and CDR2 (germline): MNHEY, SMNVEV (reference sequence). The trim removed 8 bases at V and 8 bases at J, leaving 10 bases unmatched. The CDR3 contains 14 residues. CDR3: CASGWTGGARGYTF. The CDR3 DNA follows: TGTGCCAGCGGGTGGACAGGGGGCGCTCGGGGCTACACCTTC.